This paragraph covers one TCR beta chain sequence. Its cognate antigen is unknown. The data stem from a study of OX40 agonist ivuxolimab in advanced cancers. The overall study: Ivuxolimab, an antibody acting as an agonist of OX40 (CD134), was used to treat patients. Study results and caveats: By week 6 at 0.1 to 3.0 mg/kg, blood CD4+ and CD8+ T cells had expanded clonally. Normalized expansion of T-cell clones was also low for some nonresponders. Averaging showed that CD8+ T cells had more expanded clones than CD4+ did.

From germline, CDR1 is SGHDN and CDR2 FVKESK. The CDR3 covers 18 residues. The V end was cut by 2 bases, the J end by 1 base, with 20 bases between. This table comes from immunoSEQ multiplex PCR, and its TCRdb copy is limited to in-frame clones, with some not included. The data show under 80,000 clones, around 85% seen once. The receptor's source is an adult with an advanced solid tumor such as melanoma, head and neck, liver or kidney cancer. J is TRBJ2-5 and V is TRBV14, with a weak D call TRBD1 (7 bases). The material was CD4+ or CD8+ T cells sorted from blood, obtained in a trial of the OX40 agonist ivuxolimab. The CDR3 nucleotides read TGTGCCAGCAGCCAAAGGAGGGGACAGAAATTCCTCCAAGAGACCCAGTACTTC. Protein product: CASSQRRGQKFLQETQYF.